This TCR beta chain was captured in a study of cytomegalovirus exposure and HLA in healthy donors. PCR amplification relied on 60 Vbeta primers (plus 13 Jbeta primers). Repertoires were generated with immunoSEQ multiplex PCR, while TCRdb's copy carries only in-frame clones and drops some. The sample has about 240,000 clones, 82% seen once. The length of the CDR3 is 12 residues. Germline V gene sequence: CDR1 SGDLS, CDR2 YYNGEE. V was shortened by 10 bases and J by 10 bases, with 20 bases between the two germline ends. V is TRBV9 and J is TRBJ1-1; TRBD1 might be the D (6 bases). Material for sequencing was PBMCs. The sequence was collected from a middle-aged woman in good health and CMV-seropositive. The CDR3 protein is CARTRTVRIAFF. Written as DNA, the CDR3 is TGTGCCCGCACCAGGACAGTTCGGATAGCTTTCTTT.